The source of this TCR beta chain is a study of T cell repertoires in cytomegalovirus infection. As for the study in general: Well-studied HLA-B-restricted CMV epitopes were used in the study alongside recently identified HLA-C-restricted ones. Through public TCR beta signatures, both CMV infection and matching HLA type were indicated.

The CDR3 runs 15 residues. Losses at the gene ends were 2 bases for V and 3 bases for J; bases not matched to a gene: 5. Germline CDR1 reads MNHEY; CDR2 reads SVGEGT. In this sample, this clonotype turned up a few times. Its antigen is unknown. Findings and caveats of the study: Frequencies of public TCR beta families were cumulated, and this identified carriers of CMV plus the relevant HLA. The ex vivo response was dominated by HLA-C-restricted CMV-specific TCR beta clonotypes.

From the reads, TCRdb called clonotypes with MiXCR, one entry per CDR3 protein. The repertoire consists of roughly 180,000 distinct CDR3 sequences, with about 22% occurring once and the leading ten covering 20% to 30%. The receptor comes from a human donor in good health (CMV status not recorded). Some clones in this sample may be carry-over from other donors' samples. Sequenced material: CD8+ T cells from cultured PBMCs, taken from culture after CMV antigen stimulation. The chain recombines TRBV6-2 or TRBV6-3 with TRBJ2-7; TRBD1 matches at 9 bases. DNA of the CDR3: TGTGCCAGCAGTTACCGCCGACAGGGGGACTACGAGCAGTACTTC. It specifies CASSYRRQGDYEQYF.